The 32 T cell receptor beta chains below were found in one sample sequenced in a study of OX40 agonist ivuxolimab in advanced cancers. TCRdb's table, derived via immunoSEQ multiplex PCR, lists solely in-frame clones and lacks some. The table records about 58,000 clones, more than 70% of them present only once. The sample in question was CD4+ or CD8+ T cells sorted from blood, obtained in a trial of the OX40 agonist ivuxolimab. These receptors all stem from an adult with an advanced solid tumor such as melanoma, head and neck, liver or kidney cancer.

J is TRBJ1-5 and V is TRBV7-2, with unresolved D. The V end lost 4 bases, the J end lost 0 bases, and 7 bases lay between the germline ends. Germline V gene sequence: CDR1 SGHTA, CDR2 FQGNSA. The CDR3 sequence is 14 residues long. The CDR3 sequence is CASSSQYSNQPQHF. Written as DNA, the CDR3 is TGTGCCAGCAGCTCGCAATATAGCAATCAGCCCCAGCATTTT.

There are a few counts of this clone. The chain couples TRBV18 to TRBJ1-3; TRBD1 agrees at 8 bases. Trimming removed 5 bases from V and 0 bases from J; junction bases left unmatched: 6. The CDR3 runs 16 residues. Germline CDR1 and CDR2: KGHSH and LQKENI. The CDR3 reads CASSTGQVDSGNTIYF. In nucleotides, the CDR3 is TGTGCCAGCTCAACGGGACAGGTCGACTCTGGAAACACCATATATTTT.

The count of this clone is one. V gene TRBV5-1 combines with J gene TRBJ1-1; TRBD1 agrees at 8 bases. The CDR3 is 15 amino acids. The V and J ends lost 0 bases and 4 bases, in that order; junction bases with no gene match: 5. The V gene's germline CDR1 is SGHRS and CDR2 YFSETQ. CDR3 bases: TGCGCCAGCAGCTTGGATCCAGGGGGCTCCACTGAAGCTTTCTTT. The encoded protein is CASSLDPGGSTEAFF.

The rearrangement joins TRBV7-2 to TRBJ2-5, with D unclear. The V end was cut by 5 bases, the J end by 2 bases, with 6 bases between. This CDR3 comprises 12 residues. CDR1 is SGHTA, CDR2 FQGNSA, per germline. The CDR3 region is CASSLIQETQYF. For the CDR3, the DNA is TGTGCCAGCAGCCTTATTCAAGAGACCCAGTACTTC.

This chain connects TRBV28 to TRBJ1-2; 9 bases agree with TRBD1. The CDR3 sequence is 15 residues long. The J segment lost 6 bases and the V segment lost 2 bases, leaving 7 bases of the junction unmatched. Germline-derived CDR1 and CDR2 are MDHEN and SYDVKM. The CDR3 DNA sequence: TGTGCCAGCAGTTTACTGACAGGGGGACGTAATGGCTACACCTTC. This codes for CASSLLTGGRNGYTF.

This chain connects TRBV7-9 to TRBJ1-5, with no clear D. Germline V CDR1 and CDR2: SEHNR, FQNEAQ (reference sequence). The V gene lost 4 bases and the J gene lost 8 bases, with 12 bases spanning the gap. The CDR3 runs 13 residues. This CDR3 is CASSSVGVEPQHF. The CDR3 coding sequence is TGTGCCAGCAGCTCCGTGGGAGTTGAGCCCCAGCATTTT.

The chain recombines TRBV9 with TRBJ1-1, with 9 nucleotides matching TRBD1. The trim removed 4 bases at V and 1 base at J, leaving 11 bases unmatched. The CDR3 is 17 amino acids. CDR1 is SGDLS, CDR2 YYNGEE, per germline. The CDR3 coding sequence is TGTGCCAGCAGCCCAACAGGGGGCTACGACAGGAACACTGAAGCTTTCTTT. Protein sequence: CASSPTGGYDRNTEAFF.

The chain links TRBV28 to TRBJ2-1; 10 bases fit TRBD1. The CDR3 has 17 residues. Trimming removed 6 bases from V and 6 bases from J; junction bases left unmatched: 14. Per the germline V gene, CDR1 is MDHEN and CDR2 is SYDVKM. The CDR3 region has the DNA TGTGCCAGCAGCCCACACCCGGGACAGGGGCGAGGCAATGAGCAGTTCTTC. Translating it yields CASSPHPGQGRGNEQFF.

This chain joins TRBV28 and TRBJ1-4; D is unresolved. Germline V CDR1 and CDR2: MDHEN, SYDVKM. Between the trimmed V and J ends, which lost 3 bases and 8 bases, there was a span of 4 bases. CDR3 length: 11 residues. CDR3 nucleotide sequence: TGTGCCAGCAGTTTTCGCGAAAAACTGTTTTTT. It is translated as CASSFREKLFF.

This clone has a handful of counts. The chain carries TRBV29-1 and TRBJ1-1, with D hard to call. The CDR3 is made up of 15 amino acids. Germline V gene lookup returns CDR1 SQVTM and CDR2 ANQGSEA. Trimming stripped 4 bases from V and 0 bases from J, with 15 bases between. The CDR3 region has the DNA TGCAGCGTTGGGCCGGCGCAAGCTATGAACACTGAAGCTTTCTTT. As protein: CSVGPAQAMNTEAFF.

The J gene is TRBJ2-1, the V gene TRBV6-5, with 8 bases matching TRBD2. Unmatched junction bases numbered 4, after V lost 6 bases and J lost 0 bases. CDR1 and CDR2 from the germline V gene are MNHEY and SVGAGI. This CDR3 is built from 15 residues. The CDR3 DNA sequence: TGTGCCAGCAGACGCGGGGGGAGCTCCTACAATGAGCAGTTCTTC. Its protein product is CASRRGGSSYNEQFF.

This clone was observed once. The chain links TRBV6-5 to TRBJ1-3, with 7 bases that match TRBD1. CDR1 MNHEY and CDR2 SVGAGI come from the germline V gene. The CDR3 runs 15 residues. V lost 3 bases to trimming and J lost 1 base; unmatched junction nucleotides: 3. Here the CDR3 DNA reads TGTGCCAGCAGTTATCGGGGACAGTCTGGAAACACCATATATTTT. Translation gives CASSYRGQSGNTIYF.

The chain uses TRBV6-6 and TRBJ1-3; no clear D. Germline V gives CDR1 MNHNY, CDR2 SVGAGI (reference sequence). V lost 4 bases and J 0 bases, leaving 4 bases between the germline ends. The CDR3 totals 13 residues. Here the CDR3 reads CASSFNSGNTIYF. CDR3 DNA: TGTGCCAGCAGTTTCAACTCTGGAAACACCATATATTTT.

This clone was recorded only once. This chain joins TRBV30 and TRBJ2-1, with no clear D. CDR3 length: 15 amino acids. The ends were cut back, 0 bases at V and 1 base at J, with 10 bases in the middle. Germline V lookup: CDR1 GTSNPN, CDR2 SVGIG (reference sequence). This CDR3 is CAWSVFGLSYNEQFF. DNA for the CDR3: TGTGCCTGGAGTGTGTTCGGGTTATCCTACAATGAGCAGTTCTTC.

The V and J genes are TRBV19 and TRBJ2-3, with D perhaps being TRBD1 or TRBD2 (5 bases each). The CDR3 is made up of 14 amino acids. V lost 3 bases and J lost 1, with 8 bases in between. In germline, CDR1 is LNHDA, CDR2 SQIVND (reference sequence). CDR3 residues: CASSIMGGTDTQYF. DNA of the CDR3: TGTGCCAGTAGTATTATGGGGGGCACAGATACGCAGTATTTT. Full variable domain (missing parts from reference TRBV19 and TRBJ2-3): DGGITQSPKYLFRKEGQNVTLSCEQNLNHDAMYWYRQDPGQGLRLIYYSQIVNDFQKGDIAEGYSVSREKKESFPLTVTSAQKNPTAFYLCASSIMGGTDTQYFGPGTRLTVL.

J is TRBJ2-5 and V is TRBV6-1, with D possibly matching TRBD2 (6 bases). Germline CDR1 MNHNS, CDR2 SASEGT. This CDR3 contains 13 residues. The V end lost 6 bases, the J end lost 5 bases, and 13 bases lay between the germline ends. In DNA form, the CDR3 reads TGTGCCAGCAGGGCTTGGGGGGAGGAGACCCAGTACTTC. This translates into CASRAWGEETQYF.

This chain joins TRBV5-1 and TRBJ1-4; D is unresolved. V lost 0 bases to trimming and J lost 5 bases, with 5 bases between them. The CDR3 contains 13 residues. Looked up from germline, CDR1 is SGHRS and CDR2 is YFSETQ. CDR3 DNA sequence: TGCGCCAGCAGCTTGGGCCCAAATGAAAAACTGTTTTTT. This codes for CASSLGPNEKLFF.

V and J are TRBV18 and TRBJ1-4, with D perhaps matching TRBD1 (6 bases). The germline CDR1 and CDR2 sequences are KGHSH and LQKENI. CDR3 length: 15 residues. V lost 0 bases to trimming and J lost 4 bases, with 9 bases between them. The CDR3, as DNA: TGTGCCAGCTCACCACCCGGACAGATTAATGAAAAACTGTTTTTT. Protein product: CASSPPGQINEKLFF. The full variable domain, rest sourced from reference TRBV18 and TRBJ1-4, is NAGVMQNPRHLVRRRGQEARLRCSPMKGHSHVYWYRQLPEEGLKFMVYLQKENIIDESGMPKERFSAEFPKEGPSILRIQQVVRGDSAAYFCASSPPGQINEKLFFGSGTQLSVL.

V usage is TRBV11-2 and J usage is TRBJ2-3; TRBD2 matches at 9 bases. CDR3 length: 14 amino acids. Germline V gene lookup returns CDR1 SGHAT and CDR2 FQNNGV. J gave up 8 bases and V 1 base, and 4 bases lay outside the gene matches. The CDR3, as DNA: TGTGCCAGCAGCTTAGCTAGCGGGGCGCGTACGCAGTATTTT. It is translated as CASSLASGARTQYF.

CDR3 sequence (DNA): TGCGCCAGCAGCCAAGGGACTAGCGGGCCAGAGACCCAGTACTTC. Translated: CASSQGTSGPETQYF. V and J are TRBV4-1 and TRBJ2-5; TRBD2 agrees at 11 bases. Trimming at V came to 1 base and at J to 4 bases, leaving 2 bases not matched to a gene. This CDR3 contains 15 residues. Per germline, CDR1 MGHRA and CDR2 YSYEKL.

The gene calls are TRBV2 and TRBJ2-7; D is ambiguous. V lost 3 bases to trimming and J lost 0 bases, with 9 bases between them. CDR1 SNHLY and CDR2 FYNNEI come from the germline V gene. This CDR3 comprises 14 residues. CDR3 residues: CASSDEINSYEQYF. For the CDR3, the DNA is TGTGCCAGCAGTGATGAGATTAACTCCTACGAGCAGTACTTC.

The genes are TRBV10-3 and TRBJ2-7; a possible D gene is TRBD2 (5 bases). Per germline, CDR1 ENHRY and CDR2 SYGVKD. The CDR3 totals 13 residues. Trimming shortened V by 2 bases and J by 7 bases, and 12 bases separated the two germline ends. CDR3 sequence: CAISEPEVREQYF. In DNA, the CDR3 is TGTGCCATCAGTGAGCCGGAGGTGCGGGAGCAGTACTTC.

V is TRBV19 and J is TRBJ1-2; perhaps TRBD1 as D (5 bases). Looked up from germline, CDR1 is LNHDA and CDR2 is SQIVND (reference sequence). The V gene lost 6 bases and the J gene lost 5 bases, with 16 bases spanning the gap. The CDR3 sequence is 14 residues long. DNA for the CDR3: TGTGCCAGTAGGTCTCAGGGCAGAGAGTATGGCTACACCTTC. Protein: CASRSQGREYGYTF.

The chain's CDR3 is CASSSSGHLYEQYF. CDR3 nucleotide sequence: TGCGCCAGCAGCTCTTCGGGACACCTCTACGAGCAGTACTTC. The chain uses TRBV5-1 and TRBJ2-7, with D possibly matching TRBD1 (6 bases). Trimming took off 3 bases at V and 3 bases at J, with 13 bases between the two ends. Per germline, CDR1 SGHRS and CDR2 YFSETQ. The CDR3 loop spans 14 amino acids.

This sequence joins TRBV5-5 and TRBJ1-2; unclear D gene. Trimming removed 3 bases at V and 4 bases at J, with 13 bases between. There are 14 residues in the CDR3. Germline V lookup: CDR1 SGHKS, CDR2 YYEKEE (reference sequence). DNA for the CDR3: TGTGCCAGCAGCTCAAGTTCAGGCCCCTATGGCTACACCTTC. Its protein is CASSSSSGPYGYTF.

The chain recombines TRBV28 with TRBJ1-1; 10 bases line up with TRBD1. Germline V gene sequence: CDR1 MDHEN, CDR2 SYDVKM. The CDR3 extends over 16 amino acids. The ends lost 6 bases at V and 1 base at J; junction bases unmatched: 8. CDR3 residues: CASSGAGTGENTEAFF. Written as DNA, the CDR3 is TGTGCCAGCAGCGGGGCAGGGACAGGGGAGAACACTGAAGCTTTCTTT.

The chain employs TRBV7-8 and TRBJ1-2; no clear D. The V end was cut by 1 base, the J end by 7 bases, with 7 bases between. The germline V gene has CDR1 SGHVS and CDR2 FQNEAQ. The CDR3 has 12 residues. DNA for the CDR3: TGTGCCAGCAGCTTAGTCCTGGGTGGCTACACCTTC. Translation gives CASSLVLGGYTF. Full variable domain (missing parts from reference TRBV7-8 and TRBJ1-2): GAGVSQSPRYKVAKRGQDVALRCDPISGHVSLFWYQQALGQGPEFLTYFQNEAQLDKSGLPSDRFFAERPEGSVSTLKIQRTQQEDSAVYLCASSLVLGGYTFGSGTRLTVV.

The gene calls are TRBV7-3 and TRBJ2-7; tentatively, D is TRBD1 or TRBD2 (5 bases each). Germline V gives CDR1 SGHTA, CDR2 FQGTGA. The V end lost 5 bases, the J end lost 8 bases, and 13 bases lay between the germline ends. The CDR3 contains 12 residues. Here the CDR3 reads CASSPHGDQQYF. DNA for the CDR3: TGTGCCAGCAGCCCTCACGGGGACCAGCAGTACTTC.

The genes are TRBV18 and TRBJ1-2; 8 nucleotides align to TRBD1. The CDR3 length is 14 residues. Trimming removed 3 bases from V and 5 bases from J; junction bases left unmatched: 5. Germline V CDR1 and CDR2: KGHSH, LQKENI. The CDR3 region is CASSPLDRGYGYTF. The DNA of the CDR3 is TGTGCCAGCTCACCTCTAGACAGGGGTTATGGCTACACCTTC.

This clone appeared once. V usage is TRBV6-5 and J usage is TRBJ2-5; D might be TRBD1 or TRBD2, each matching 5 bases. Germline CDR1 is MNHEY and CDR2 is SVGAGI. The CDR3 spans 13 residues. V dropped 4 bases and J dropped 4 bases, with 10 bases sitting between them. The CDR3 region is CASSFPGTETQYF. The DNA for the CDR3 is TGTGCCAGCAGTTTTCCTGGGACAGAGACCCAGTACTTC.

This rearrangement joins TRBV19 to TRBJ2-1; D might be TRBD1 (5 bases). Per the germline V gene, CDR1 is LNHDA and CDR2 is SQIVND (reference sequence). CDR3 size: 14 residues. V lost 5 bases to trimming and J lost 6 bases, with 14 bases between them. CDR3 in amino acids: CASSPGFESNEQFF. CDR3 in DNA: TGTGCCAGTAGTCCAGGGTTCGAGTCCAATGAGCAGTTCTTC.

The genes are TRBV11-2 and TRBJ2-7; 9 bases align to TRBD2. Germline V gene data show CDR1 as SGHAT and CDR2 as FQNNGV. The V gene end was trimmed by 1 base and the J gene end by 4 bases; junction bases not matched to a gene: 5. The CDR3 is 15 residues long. CDR3 DNA: TGTGCCAGCAGCTTAGGCGCTAGCGGGGCTTACGAGCAGTACTTC. As protein: CASSLGASGAYEQYF.